The 5 T cell receptor beta chains given below trace back to one sample, sequenced in a study of blood T cell repertoires in COVID-19. TCRdb's copy holds only in-frame clones and misses some; the assay was immunoSEQ multiplex PCR. This table holds approximately 60,000 clones, about four fifths found once. Source material: peripheral blood. The receptors shown here come from a human donor in a cohort sampled during active COVID-19.

The chain carries TRBV6-2 or TRBV6-3 and TRBJ2-3; 8 bases align to TRBD2. Germline V gives CDR1 MNHEY, CDR2 SVGEGT. V dropped 2 bases and J dropped 5; count of bases not matched to a gene: 6. There are 15 residues in the CDR3. CDR3 residues: CASSYGSGGGDTQYF. CDR3 DNA: TGTGCCAGCAGTTACGGATCGGGGGGGGGAGATACGCAGTATTTT.

The rearrangement links TRBV11-2 to TRBJ2-5; D perhaps matches TRBD1 (6 bases). V was shortened by 1 base and J by 2 bases, with 8 bases between the two germline ends. CDR1 and CDR2 from the germline V gene are SGHAT and FQNNGV. This CDR3 spans 14 amino acids. The DNA for the CDR3 is TGTGCCAGCAGCTTAGTACAGGGACAAGAGACCCAGTACTTC. Translated: CASSLVQGQETQYF.

The chain combines TRBV9 with TRBJ1-4, with D perhaps TRBD1 (6 bases). The germline V gene encodes CDR1 SGDLS and CDR2 YYNGEE. The V end lost 2 bases, the J end lost 0 bases, and 8 bases lay between the germline ends. The CDR3 sequence is 15 residues long. The CDR3 here is CASSVTGTTNEKLFF. The CDR3 DNA is TGTGCCAGCAGCGTTACAGGGACAACTAATGAAAAACTGTTTTTT.

V usage is TRBV6-5 and J usage is TRBJ2-1; tentative D call: TRBD2 (5 bases). The V end lost 6 bases, the J end lost 3 bases, and 12 bases lay between the germline ends. This CDR3 spans 14 amino acids. In germline, CDR1 is MNHEY, CDR2 SVGAGI. The CDR3 region is CASSRIRGYNEQFF. CDR3 nucleotide sequence: TGTGCCAGCAGCCGGATCCGGGGCTACAATGAGCAGTTCTTC.

The V call is TRBV5-6, the J call TRBJ1-2; no clear D. The CDR3 runs 14 residues. Trimming took off 1 base at V and 7 bases at J, with 14 bases between the two ends. The germline V gene encodes CDR1 SGHDT and CDR2 YYEEEE. The CDR3 bases are TGTGCCAGCAGCTTGCCTCCACAGACTACTGGCTACACCTTC. Translated: CASSLPPQTTGYTF.